Below, 31 T cell receptor beta chains from the same sample are listed, as sequenced in a study of vaccination and CD4 T cells after COVID-19. From the PCR reads, TCRdb called clonotypes with MiXCR, one entry per CDR3 protein. This sample has just over 20,000 distinct CDR3 sequences, with roughly 50% found just once. Sequencing was performed on CD4+ T cells from blood, taken before SARS-CoV-2 vaccination. Receptors were obtained from a human donor who had recovered from COVID-19.

This clonotype turned up a few times. The chain links TRBV27 to TRBJ2-3; 9 nucleotides line up with TRBD2. The CDR3 loop spans 18 amino acids. Germline V CDR1 and CDR2: MNHEY, SMNVEV (reference sequence). V lost 6 bases to trimming and J lost 3 bases; unmatched junction nucleotides: 16. CDR3 coding DNA: TGTGCCAGCAGAAATCCTCTGCGGGAGGGCCGAGGAACAGATACGCAGTATTTT. Protein: CASRNPLREGRGTDTQYF.

The chain is built from TRBV20-1 and TRBJ2-1; the D gene could be TRBD1 or TRBD2 (6 bases each). This CDR3 region has 15 residues. Germline V gene sequence: CDR1 DFQATT, CDR2 SNEGSKA (reference sequence). Between the trimmed V and J ends, which lost 0 bases and 4 bases, there was a span of 13 bases. For the CDR3, the DNA is TGCAGTGCTAGAGACGGGGGCGGGACGTACAATGAGCAGTTCTTC. Translating gives CSARDGGGTYNEQFF.

This clonotype turned up a few times. The chain couples TRBV6-5 to TRBJ1-6; D gene unclear. CDR3 length: 15 residues. The germline V and J ends were trimmed by 2 bases and 6 bases, with 11 bases remaining between them. Germline CDR1 and CDR2: MNHEY and SVGAGI. The CDR3 loop reads CASSYQLWTNSPLHF. Here the CDR3 DNA reads TGTGCCAGCAGTTACCAACTGTGGACTAATTCACCCCTCCACTTT.

The rearrangement joins TRBV6-1 to TRBJ2-2; D may correspond to TRBD1 or TRBD2 (6 bases each). The CDR3 contains 14 residues. CDR1 MNHNS and CDR2 SASEGT come from the germline V gene. V lost 6 bases and J lost 5, with 13 bases in between. The DNA for the CDR3 is TGTGCCAGCAGACAGGGACTTCGAACCGGGGAGCTGTTTTTT. Translating it yields CASRQGLRTGELFF.

This clonotype was observed a handful of times. The chain couples TRBV15 to TRBJ2-3; D is perhaps TRBD1 (7 bases). The CDR3 length is 18 residues. V lost 3 bases and J 6 bases, leaving 25 bases between the germline ends. Looked up from germline, CDR1 is LNHNV and CDR2 is YYDKDF (reference sequence). CDR3 sequence (DNA): TGTGCCACCAGCAGCCCCCCGGGTGGACAGGCCCGGGGGGATACGCAGTATTTT. Translation: CATSSPPGGQARGDTQYF. Drawing the rest from reference TRBV15 and TRBJ2-3, the complete variable domain is DAMVIQNPRYQVTQFGKPVTLSCSQTLNHNVMYWYQQKSSQAPKLLFHYYDKDFNNEADTPDNFQSRRPNTSFCFLDIRSPGLGDTAMYLCATSSPPGGQARGDTQYFGPGTRLTVL.

The rearrangement joins TRBV11-2 to TRBJ2-4; 10 bases agree with TRBD1. The length of the CDR3 is 14 residues. Trimming removed 3 bases from V and 6 bases from J; junction bases left unmatched: 2. Germline CDR1 is SGHAT and CDR2 is FQNNGV. CDR3 nucleotide sequence: TGTGCCAGCAGCTTGGACAGGGGGGGAAACATTCAGTACTTC. This gives the protein CASSLDRGGNIQYF.

This clonotype showed up just a few times. The chain joins TRBV6-1 to TRBJ1-5; 7 bases fit TRBD1. Per the germline V gene, CDR1 is MNHNS and CDR2 is SASEGT. The CDR3 sequence is 14 residues long. Germline trimming cut 5 bases from V and 3 bases from J; bases unmatched to any gene: 4. The CDR3 loop is CASSTDRVNQPQHF. CDR3 in DNA: TGTGCCAGCAGTACCGACAGGGTCAATCAGCCCCAGCATTTT.

This sequence joins TRBV27 and TRBJ2-3; tentatively, D is TRBD1 (6 bases). The CDR3 contains 12 residues. Between the trimmed V and J ends, which lost 2 bases and 6 bases, there was a span of 6 bases. Germline CDR1 and CDR2: MNHEY and SMNVEV (reference sequence). In nucleotides, the CDR3 is TGTGCCAGCAGTTTAAGGGGGGATACGCAGTATTTT. It yields the protein CASSLRGDTQYF.

A few counts support this clonotype. The rearrangement joins TRBV20-1 to TRBJ1-5, with 8 bases identical to TRBD1. Germline lookup yields CDR1 DFQATT and CDR2 SNEGSKA (reference sequence). CDR3 size: 15 residues. With 0 bases clipped from V and 5 bases from J, the junction kept 6 bases outside the gene matches. The CDR3, as DNA: TGCAGTGCTAGAGATCCGGAACAGGGGGATCAGCCCCAGCATTTT. Translation: CSARDPEQGDQPQHF.

This clonotype has just one count. The rearrangement uses TRBV2 and TRBJ2-5, with 12 bases aligning to TRBD2. Trimming at V came to 4 bases and at J to 4 bases, leaving 1 base not matched to a gene. CDR1 is SNHLY and CDR2 is FYNNEI in the germline V gene. The CDR3 runs to 14 residues. This CDR3 reads CASSGLAGAETQYF. CDR3 DNA sequence: TGTGCCAGCAGTGGACTAGCGGGAGCAGAGACCCAGTACTTC.

This clonotype was counted between two and nine times. The J gene is TRBJ1-2, the V gene TRBV27; no clear D gene. V lost 4 bases and J 0 bases, leaving 9 bases between the germline ends. CDR1 MNHEY and CDR2 SMNVEV come from the germline V gene (reference sequence). This CDR3 has 14 amino acids. For the CDR3, the DNA is TGTGCCAGCAGTTGGACCGACCCTAACTATGGCTACACCTTC. It encodes CASSWTDPNYGYTF.

The chain is built from TRBV30 and TRBJ2-5, with 15 bases that match TRBD2. Trimming removed 4 bases from V and 4 bases from J; junction bases left unmatched: 4. This CDR3 comprises 15 residues. Germline V gene data show CDR1 as GTSNPN and CDR2 as SVGIG (reference sequence). Written as DNA, the CDR3 is TGTGCCTGGACCCGGACTAGCGGGAGGGGAGAGACCCAGTACTTC. Translating gives CAWTRTSGRGETQYF.

V is TRBV6-5 and J is TRBJ2-5; 12 bases fit TRBD1. The CDR3 length is 18 residues. V lost 2 bases to trimming and J lost 6 bases; unmatched junction nucleotides: 13. The germline CDR1 and CDR2 sequences are MNHEY and SVGAGI. The DNA for the CDR3 is TGTGCCAGCAGTTACGACTACCCTGGGACAGGGGGCTTGAAGACCCAGTACTTC. It codes for CASSYDYPGTGGLKTQYF.

This clonotype was observed a handful of times. CDR3: CASSLGTYDGYTF. CDR3 nucleotides: TGTGCCAGCAGCCTCGGGACATACGATGGCTACACCTTC. This sequence joins TRBV7-2 and TRBJ1-2, with a weak D call TRBD1 (6 bases). The CDR3 sequence is 13 residues long. The germline V gene has CDR1 SGHTA and CDR2 FQGNSA. V was trimmed by 5 bases and J by 6 bases, leaving 13 bases between them.

This clonotype was seen only a few times. The rearrangement joins TRBV6-2 or TRBV6-3 to TRBJ2-1, with D possibly matching TRBD2 (6 bases). This CDR3 is 16 amino acids long. Per germline, CDR1 MNHEY and CDR2 SVGEGT. V lost 6 bases to trimming and J lost 4 bases, with 19 bases between them. This CDR3 reads CASSTGPGLGYNEQFF. In DNA, the CDR3 is TGTGCCAGCAGCACCGGTCCGGGACTGGGATACAATGAGCAGTTCTTC.

The CDR3 protein is CASSYSRLAPSTDTQYF. The CDR3, as DNA: TGTGCCAGCAGTTACTCGCGCTTAGCGCCTAGCACAGATACGCAGTATTTT. The chain is built from TRBV6-5 and TRBJ2-3; the D gene is possibly TRBD2 (5 bases). This CDR3 has 17 residues. Germline V lookup: CDR1 MNHEY, CDR2 SVGAGI. V lost 0 bases and J lost 0, with 13 bases in between.

The chain recombines TRBV19 with TRBJ2-2; D remains unclear. Trimming removed 5 bases from V and 5 bases from J, with 12 bases in between. CDR1 LNHDA and CDR2 SQIVND come from the germline V gene (reference sequence). This CDR3 has 14 residues. Here the CDR3 reads CASSGGIRTGELFF. The DNA of the CDR3 is TGTGCCAGTAGTGGTGGGATACGAACCGGGGAGCTGTTTTTT.

The gene calls are TRBV20-1 and TRBJ2-7; either TRBD1 or TRBD2 may fit D (7 bases each). Germline assignment: CDR1 DFQATT and CDR2 SNEGSKA (reference sequence). The germline V and J ends were trimmed by 6 bases and 1 base, with 13 bases remaining between them. The CDR3 is 13 residues long. Here the CDR3 reads CSARGGSSYEQYF. CDR3 bases: TGCAGTGCCAGGGGGGGAAGTTCCTACGAGCAGTACTTC.

The rearrangement joins TRBV6-5 to TRBJ1-5; the match to TRBD1 covers 8 bases. This CDR3 spans 16 amino acids. V trimming: 2 bases; J trimming: 5 bases; junction bases outside the gene matches: 8. Germline lookup yields CDR1 MNHEY and CDR2 SVGAGI. The chain's CDR3 is CASSYPGQGLYQPQHF. Written as DNA, the CDR3 is TGTGCCAGCAGTTACCCCGGACAGGGCCTTTATCAGCCCCAGCATTTT.

The chain links TRBV20-1 to TRBJ1-5; TRBD1 matches 9 bases. V gave up 1 base and J gave up 7 bases; unmatched junction bases: 11. This CDR3 has 16 residues. Germline V lookup: CDR1 DFQATT, CDR2 SNEGSKA (reference sequence). This chain's CDR3 is CSARGGAQGAKQPQHF. Written as DNA, the CDR3 is TGCAGTGCTAGAGGAGGGGCACAGGGGGCTAAGCAGCCCCAGCATTTT.

This clonotype occurred a few times. The CDR3 DNA reads as TGCAGTGCTAGTTTAGGGAAACGCCATAGCAATCAGCCCCAGCATTTT. Translating gives CSASLGKRHSNQPQHF. The rearrangement joins TRBV20-1 to TRBJ1-5, with D hard to call. Per germline, CDR1 DFQATT and CDR2 SNEGSKA (reference sequence). Trimming removed 3 bases at V and 0 bases at J, with 15 bases between. The CDR3 has 16 amino acids.

The chain joins TRBV28 to TRBJ1-1, with a tentative D call TRBD1 (6 bases). Trimming shortened V by 7 bases and J by 1 base, and 19 bases separated the two germline ends. CDR1 is MDHEN, CDR2 SYDVKM, per germline. This CDR3 spans 16 amino acids. CDR3 region: CASTQGQPFPNTEAFF. As DNA, the CDR3 is TGTGCCAGCACGCAAGGACAGCCTTTCCCGAACACTGAAGCTTTCTTT.

This chain connects TRBV2 to TRBJ2-1; unclear D gene. The V end was cut by 3 bases, the J end by 4 bases, with 7 bases between. The CDR3 loop spans 13 amino acids. Germline CDR1 is SNHLY and CDR2 is FYNNEI. CDR3 residues: CASSEPRYNEQFF. CDR3 sequence (DNA): TGTGCCAGCAGTGAGCCTAGATACAATGAGCAGTTCTTC.

The chain has TRBV10-3 and TRBJ2-1, with 8 bases identical to TRBD2. This CDR3 comprises 17 residues. The V gene's germline CDR1 is ENHRY and CDR2 SYGVKD. Trimming took 8 bases from V and 1 from J; bases not matched to a gene: 13. The CDR3 DNA is TGTGCCATCCGGCTAATACCGGGACTAGTGTCCTACAATGAGCAGTTCTTC. Translation: CAIRLIPGLVSYNEQFF.

This sequence joins TRBV28 and TRBJ1-5, with D unresolved. Trimming cost V 7 bases and J 4 bases, with 11 bases left between them. The CDR3 runs to 13 residues. Germline V gene lookup returns CDR1 MDHEN and CDR2 SYDVKM. CDR3 in amino acids: CASTLPGNQPQHF. DNA for the CDR3: TGTGCCAGCACGCTGCCCGGGAATCAGCCCCAGCATTTT.

V gene TRBV20-1 combines with J gene TRBJ2-1; D may be TRBD2 (5 bases). V dropped 6 bases and J dropped 4 bases, with 16 bases sitting between them. The germline CDR1 and CDR2 sequences are DFQATT and SNEGSKA (reference sequence). This CDR3 is built from 14 residues. The CDR3 DNA reads TGCAGTGCCGCTAGCCGATACAAATACAATGAGCAGTTCTTC. The encoded protein is CSAASRYKYNEQFF.

This clonotype appeared a few times. J is TRBJ2-5 and V is TRBV6-1, with D possibly being TRBD2 (6 bases). Germline V CDR1 and CDR2: MNHNS, SASEGT. Trimming removed 4 bases from V and 5 bases from J, with 11 bases in between. This CDR3 spans 13 amino acids. The CDR3 reads CASSAGRLETQYF. The CDR3 bases are TGTGCCAGCAGTGCCGGGAGATTGGAGACCCAGTACTTC.

This chain joins TRBV7-6 and TRBJ2-3, with D maybe TRBD2 (6 bases). The V and J ends lost 2 bases and 0 bases respectively, with 12 bases between them. Germline-derived CDR1 and CDR2 are SGHVS and FNYEAQ. The CDR3 length is 16 residues. CDR3 in amino acids: CASSLQSSASTDTQYF. The DNA of the CDR3 is TGTGCCAGCAGCTTACAGTCTAGCGCGAGCACAGATACGCAGTATTTT.

This clonotype was recorded a few times. This rearrangement joins TRBV5-1 to TRBJ1-2; D unresolved. V shed 1 base and J shed 4 bases, with 11 bases lying between them. The CDR3 spans 14 residues. The germline V gene encodes CDR1 SGHRS and CDR2 YFSETQ. In nucleotides, the CDR3 is TGCGCCAGCAGCTTGCTAACCGCGGGCTATGGCTACACCTTC. This gives the protein CASSLLTAGYGYTF.

This clonotype was seen more than once but under ten times. CDR3 region: CSAPPSLRGGETQYF. Written as DNA, the CDR3 is TGCAGTGCTCCCCCTTCGCTGCGGGGCGGGGAGACCCAGTACTTC. The chain links TRBV20-1 to TRBJ2-5; TRBD2 is a possible D gene (6 bases). Trimming pared 5 bases from V and 5 bases from J, leaving 21 bases between. This CDR3 is built from 15 residues. CDR1 and CDR2 (germline): DFQATT, SNEGSKA (reference sequence).

The chain links TRBV27 to TRBJ2-3; perhaps TRBD2 as D (5 bases). The CDR3 extends over 13 amino acids. V was pared by 6 bases and J by 3 bases, with 10 bases between. CDR1 and CDR2 (germline): MNHEY, SMNVEV (reference sequence). The CDR3 loop reads CASRGLATDTQYF. CDR3 in DNA: TGTGCCAGCAGAGGCCTAGCAACAGATACGCAGTATTTT.